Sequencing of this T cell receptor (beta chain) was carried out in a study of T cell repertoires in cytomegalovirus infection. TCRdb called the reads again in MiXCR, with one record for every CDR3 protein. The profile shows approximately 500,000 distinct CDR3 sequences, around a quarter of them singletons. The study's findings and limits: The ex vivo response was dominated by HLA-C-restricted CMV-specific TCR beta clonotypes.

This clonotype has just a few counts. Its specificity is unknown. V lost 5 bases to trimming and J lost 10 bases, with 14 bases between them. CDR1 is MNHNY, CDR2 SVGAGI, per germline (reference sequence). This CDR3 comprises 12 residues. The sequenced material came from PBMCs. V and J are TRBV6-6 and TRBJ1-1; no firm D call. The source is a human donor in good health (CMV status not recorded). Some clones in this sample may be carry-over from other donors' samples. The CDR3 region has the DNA TGTGCCAGCAGTAACCGGACGCGTGGAGCTTTCTTT. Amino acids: CASSNRTRGAFF.